The clone carrying this TCR beta chain was recorded at least ten times. The time point was: newly diagnosed GD, antithyroid drugs for less than 3 months. PBMC RNA served as the TCR library source. According to the study, TCR beta libraries were built with iRepertoire HTBI primers and CDR3-region Arm-PCR. From the multiplex PCR reads, TCRdb called clonotypes with MiXCR, one entry per CDR3 protein. The data contain about 620,000 distinct CDR3 sequences, roughly 15% of them singletons. The sample comes from a study of regulatory T cells in long-lasting Graves disease. J gave up 8 bases and V 6 bases, and 10 bases lay outside the gene matches. The CDR3 has 15 residues. In addition, the sample was reused for a study of T cells in Graves' hyperthyroidism and ophthalmopathy. That report notes: Participants, patients aged 18 to 65, had newly diagnosed hyperthyroidism with a duration under 2 months. Onset of ophthalmopathy came a median 6.5 months after the model predicted it.

The TCR originated in a woman in her twenties or thirties with Graves disease. The material was peripheral blood mononuclear cells (PBMCs), obtained at new diagnosis, from a patient treated with antithyroid drugs. This sequence joins TRBV12-3 or TRBV12-4 and TRBJ1-2; 12 positions agree with TRBD1. The CDR3 coding sequence is TGTGCCAGCAGCTATCCCTCCGGGACAGGGGGCGGCTACACCTTC. As protein: CASSYPSGTGGGYTF.